This T cell receptor beta chain was recovered during a study of T cell responses to AZD1222 COVID-19 vaccine. V dropped 6 bases and J dropped 0 bases, with 3 bases sitting between them. This CDR3 region has 13 residues. Germline CDR1 MNHEY, CDR2 SMNVEV (reference sequence). A remark on this clone: The antigen remains unidentified.

TCRdb's copy holds only in-frame clones and misses some; the assay was immunoSEQ multiplex PCR. The sample lists approximately 110,000 clones; more than 70% were seen once. Study observations and caveats: Females made up more of the donors, who were largely white British, and clonal diversity may have come out too low.

The starting material was peripheral blood, obtained on day 0 of AZD1222 vaccination. This clonotype originated in an adult in good health. The chain combines TRBV27 with TRBJ2-6; unclear D gene. CDR3 nucleotides: TGTGCCAGCAGGAGCTCTGGGGCCAACGTCCTGACTTTC. Protein: CASRSSGANVLTF.